This is a list of T cell receptor beta chains from one sample in a study of cytomegalovirus exposure and HLA in healthy donors. Repertoires were generated with immunoSEQ multiplex PCR, while TCRdb's copy carries only in-frame clones and drops some. Among around 64,000 clones listed, about nine tenths were seen once. The source material was PBMCs. The source of these receptors is a woman younger than 45 in good health and CMV-seronegative. Both conserved end residues are part of each CDR3.

J: TRBJ2-3
V: TRBV4-3
CDR3: CASSQKRKGLAGTDTQYF

J: TRBJ1-2
V: TRBV9
CDR3: CASSARSSNYGYTF

J: TRBJ1-4
V: TRBV19
CDR3: CATIRTGVATNEKLFF

J: TRBJ1-1
V: TRBV19
CDR3: CASSLGQGLNTEAFF

J: TRBJ1-5
V: TRBV10-1
CDR3: CASRKQEYNQPQHF

J: TRBJ2-2
V: TRBV19
CDR3: CASTTSPDTGELFF

J: TRBJ2-7
V: TRBV7-9
CDR3: CASSGREQYF

J: TRBJ2-3
V: TRBV4-1
CDR3: CASSHPRDSLINTQYF

J: TRBJ2-7
V: TRBV7-9
CDR3: CSSSLEGLLTSYEQYF

J: TRBJ1-1
V: TRBV6-5
CDR3: CASSYEGTEAFF

J: TRBJ2-1
V: TRBV6-1
CDR3: CASSPRGLASNEQFF

J: TRBJ2-7
V: TRBV13
CDR3: CASSGRQGNEYEQYF

J: TRBJ1-2
V: TRBV2
CDR3: CASSSETGWVYGYTF

J: TRBJ1-2
V: TRBV7-9
CDR3: CASSTPGQGSGYTF

J: TRBJ1-1
V: TRBV9
CDR3: CASSVVQYSNTEAFF

J: TRBJ2-1
V: TRBV11-2
CDR3: CASSLGRGRLAGAEQFF

J: TRBJ2-7
V: TRBV5-6
CDR3: CASSWGTSGSSYEQYF

J: TRBJ1-2
V: TRBV5-6
CDR3: CASSTLSGYHGYTF

J: .
V: TRBV6-5
CDR3: CASSYGSGRAYEQYF

J: TRBJ1-1
V: TRBV2
CDR3: CASSPPTGLNTEAFF

J: TRBJ1-1
V: TRBV7-9
CDR3: CASSEGQGRASTEAFF

J: TRBJ2-1
V: TRBV7-2
CDR3: CVSGTSVSNEQFF

J: TRBJ2-3
V: TRBV5-6
CDR3: CASRILAGITDTQYF

J: TRBJ2-7
V: TRBV27
CDR3: CASSFTGGNYEQYF

J: TRBJ2-7
V: TRBV6-5
CDR3: CASSYSPASQGEQYF

J: TRBJ2-7
V: TRBV11-2
CDR3: CASSFRGRVEQYF

J: TRBJ2-3
V: TRBV4-1
CDR3: CASSQDPTGTSTDTQYF

J: TRBJ1-4
V: TRBV2
CDR3: CASRGRTGPNEKLFF

J: TRBJ1-1
V: TRBV6-1
CDR3: CASRLDRAANTEAFF

J: TRBJ2-1
V: TRBV7-6
CDR3: CASSSYGGNEQFF